This entry concerns a single TCR beta chain. Antigen specificity is unknown. The table came from immunoSEQ multiplex PCR; TCRdb's copy has only in-frame clones and leaves some out. In the table there are 95,000 or so clones, roughly 91% of which are singletons. The sample belongs to a study of T cell responses to AZD1222 COVID-19 vaccine. Study-level findings and limits: Only a handful of AZD1222 recipients, more than five in all, had baseline seropositivity. Nearly half of spike-specific TCRs reportedly target unmutated variant regions.

Germline CDR1 is LGHDT and CDR2 is YNNKEL (reference sequence). The CDR3 runs to 18 residues. V was cut by 0 bases and J by 3 bases, with 18 bases left in between. Specimen: peripheral blood, collected on day 0 of AZD1222 vaccination. The sequence came from an adult in good health. V usage is TRBV3-1 (or the pseudogene TRBV3-2) and J usage is TRBJ1-5; a possible D gene is TRBD1 (6 bases). The CDR3 DNA reads as TGTGCCAGCAGCCAAGAAAGGGGGGGATTGGGTAACAATCAGCCCCAGCATTTT. Encoded protein: CASSQERGGLGNNQPQHF.